The rows below give T cell receptor beta chains drawn from one sample of a study of blood T cells in healthy people across ages. TCRdb ran MiXCR on the 5' RACE reads and lists one entry per CDR3 protein. The sample includes 1 million or so distinct CDR3 sequences, under 30% of them seen just once. The same sample was also used in a study of T cells of mothers and their children.

Specimen: blood. These receptors all stem from a girl aged 2 to 9 in good health. Both conserved end residues are part of each CDR3. A D gene is named only where the DNA matches it firmly. Some rows mark clone size as missing; the rest say once, few, many or name a class of expanded clone.

j_call	v_call	d_call	clone_size	cdr3_aa	cdr3_nt
TRBJ1-2	TRBV29-1	-	-	CSVELGTPTAYYGYTF	TGCAGCGTTGAATTGGGAACTCCGACGGCCTACTATGGCTACACCTTC
TRBJ2-1	TRBV12-3/TRBV12-4	TRBD2	-	CASNPIAGGPNEQFF	TGTGCCAGCAATCCCATAGCGGGAGGTCCCAATGAGCAGTTCTTC
TRBJ2-2	TRBV28	TRBD2	few	CASTTGGISGRAETGELFF	TGTGCCAGTACGACGGGAGGAATTAGCGGGAGGGCCGAAACCGGGGAGCTGTTTTTT
TRBJ2-1	TRBV2	-	-	CASSGLEGSYNEQFF	TGTGCCAGCAGTGGACTAGAGGGCTCCTACAATGAGCAGTTCTTC
TRBJ1-1	TRBV13	-	many	CASSSSQLNTEAFF	TGTGCCAGCAGCTCATCACAGCTAAACACTGAAGCTTTCTTT
TRBJ2-1	TRBV4-3	-	-	CASSQGVGESYNEQFF	TGCGCCAGCAGCCAAGGGGTAGGGGAGTCCTACAATGAGCAGTTCTTC
TRBJ1-2	TRBV29-1	TRBD1	-	CSVTQGASGYTF	TGCAGCGTTACACAGGGGGCGAGCGGCTACACCTTC
TRBJ2-1	TRBV4-3	-	-	CASSQERESSYNEQFF	TGCGCCAGCAGCCAAGAACGCGAAAGCTCCTACAATGAGCAGTTCTTC
TRBJ1-1	TRBV10-3	-	few	CAIKGGTEAFF	TGTGCCATAAAAGGGGGCACTGAAGCTTTCTTT
TRBJ2-6	TRBV11-2	TRBD2	few	CASSLFPPTRLAGAGANVLTF	TGTGCCAGCAGCTTGTTCCCCCCTACGAGACTAGCGGGAGCTGGGGCCAACGTCCTGACTTTC
TRBJ1-5	TRBV19	-	-	CASSIFRGGQPQHF	TGTGCCAGTAGTATTTTTCGGGGAGGTCAGCCCCAGCATTTT
TRBJ2-1	TRBV4-1	TRBD2	few	CASSQAGGQFF	TGCGCCAGCAGCCAAGCGGGAGGGCAGTTCTTC
TRBJ1-6	TRBV7-2	TRBD1	-	CASSSGYRGSSPLHF	TGTGCCAGCAGCTCGGGGTACAGGGGGAGTTCACCCCTCCACTTT
TRBJ2-3	TRBV2	-	-	CASRDIGQTDTQYF	TGTGCCAGCAGGGATATTGGACAGACAGATACGCAGTATTTT
TRBJ2-3	TRBV12-3/TRBV12-4	TRBD1	few	CASSFLTGGSTDTQYF	TGTGCCAGCAGCTTCCTGACAGGGGGTAGCACAGATACGCAGTATTTT
TRBJ1-1	TRBV29-1	-	few	CSVVADFDTEAFF	TGCAGCGTTGTAGCGGACTTTGACACTGAAGCTTTCTTT
TRBJ2-3	TRBV18	-	-	CASSLLVGASDTQYF	TGTGCCAGCTCTCTCCTAGTAGGGGCCTCGGATACGCAGTATTTT
TRBJ2-4	TRBV5-1	-	few	CASSHLGGQENIQYF	TGCGCCAGCAGCCACCTTGGGGGCCAGGAAAACATTCAGTACTTC
TRBJ1-2	TRBV6-5	-	many	CASSYSDTLYGYTF	TGTGCCAGCAGTTACTCGGACACACTCTATGGCTACACCTTC
TRBJ2-5	TRBV12-5	-	-	CATSRILASHQETQYF	TGTGCTACCTCCAGAATCCTAGCGAGTCATCAAGAGACCCAGTACTTC
TRBJ2-7	TRBV5-1	-	many	CASSFTGSLTEQYF	TGCGCCAGCAGCTTCACAGGTTCTTTGACCGAGCAGTACTTC
TRBJ2-1	TRBV5-4	-	once	CASSWAFYNERFF	TGTGCCAGCAGCTGGGCCTTCTACAATGAGCGGTTCTTC
TRBJ2-7	TRBV18	-	few	CASSPPETYEQYF	TGTGCCAGCTCACCACCGGAAACCTACGAGCAGTACTTC
TRBJ1-2	TRBV7-2	-	-	CASSLGWQDYGYTF	TGTGCCAGCAGCTTAGGGTGGCAGGACTATGGCTACACCTTC
TRBJ2-2	TRBV24-1	-	-	CATSSAGPLNTGELFF	TGTGCCACCAGCTCGGCGGGTCCCCTGAACACCGGGGAGCTGTTTTTT
TRBJ1-2	TRBV12-3/TRBV12-4	-	few	CASSPVRAALYGYTF	TGTGCCAGCAGCCCTGTCAGGGCAGCCCTCTATGGCTACACCTTC
TRBJ2-2	TRBV4-2	-	-	CASSQEALAYTGELFF	TGTGCCAGCAGCCAAGAGGCGCTAGCGTACACCGGGGAGCTGTTTTTT
TRBJ2-1	TRBV14	TRBD2	many	CASSLMSGRRYNEQFF	TGTGCCAGCAGCCTTATGAGCGGGAGAAGATACAATGAGCAGTTCTTC
TRBJ2-1	TRBV5-1	-	few	CASSGGKLGLSSYNEQFF	TGCGCCAGCAGCGGCGGTAAGTTGGGACTCAGCTCCTACAATGAGCAGTTCTTC
TRBJ1-6	TRBV6-1	-	few	CASSTGQLKINSPLHF	TGTGCCAGCAGTACGGGGCAGCTTAAAATCAATTCACCCCTCCACTTT
TRBJ2-1	TRBV7-2	TRBD2	few	CASSSLGGGGGAFNEQFF	TGTGCCAGCAGCTCCCTGGGCGGAGGCGGGGGGGCCTTCAATGAGCAGTTCTTC